This record covers a single T cell receptor beta chain. V lost 5 bases, J lost 2 bases, and 15 bases lay in between. Germline V gene lookup returns CDR1 MNHEY and CDR2 SVGAGI. This CDR3 has 15 amino acids. Data came from immunoSEQ multiplex PCR; TCRdb stores just in-frame clones and leaves some out. The data hold about 54,000 clones, with around nine tenths observed a single time. The entry originates in a study of blood T cell repertoires in COVID-19. This sequence originates from a man in his fifties with acute or convalescent COVID-19. Sequenced: peripheral blood. This chain joins TRBV6-5 and TRBJ2-5; D is perhaps TRBD2 (6 bases). The CDR3 DNA reads TGTGCCAGCAGTCCCAGGCGGCTAGCGCAAGAGACCCAGTACTTC. Its translation is CASSPRRLAQETQYF.